The rows below give T cell receptor beta chains drawn from one sample of a study of OX40 agonist ivuxolimab in advanced cancers. Data came from immunoSEQ multiplex PCR; TCRdb stores just in-frame clones and leaves some out. This sample has some 53,000 clones, with 90% to 95% found just once. Sequenced here: CD4+ or CD8+ T cells sorted from blood, sampled in a trial of the OX40 agonist ivuxolimab. The receptors originated from an adult with an advanced solid tumor such as melanoma, head and neck, liver or kidney cancer. The CDR3 runs from the conserved cysteine through the conserved F or W. A D gene is named only where the DNA matches it firmly. The size entry is marked missing in some rows and otherwise reads once, few, many or a size class.

>TRBV15|-|TRBJ1-5|once
TGTGCCACCAGCAGCCGAAGGGGGAGCAATCAGCCCCAGCATTTT
CATSSRRGSNQPQHF
>TRBV28|-|TRBJ2-7|-
TGTGCCAGCGGTGGGTCGATTCCCTACGAGCAGTACTTC
CASGGSIPYEQYF
>TRBV15|-|TRBJ2-1|-
TGTGCCACCAATACGGGACTCCGCAATGAGCAGTTCTTC
CATNTGLRNEQFF
>TRBV29-1|TRBD1|TRBJ2-1|once
TGCAGCGCTGACCCGGACAGGGTGGGGGATGAGCAGTTCTTC
CSADPDRVGDEQFF
>TRBV5-6|-|TRBJ2-7|-
TGTGCCAGCAGCTTGGGTGGCGAGCAGTACTTC
CASSLGGEQYF
>TRBV29-1|-|TRBJ2-7|-
TGCAGCGTTGTTCCCCCGTGGGGGCCCGACGAGCAGTACTTC
CSVVPPWGPDEQYF
>TRBV10-2|-|TRBJ2-7|-
TGCGCCAGCTCCTACACGAGGGACTACGAGCAGTACTTC
CASSYTRDYEQYF
>TRBV28|-|TRBJ2-3|-
TGTGCCAGCAGCCCCCCCCCGCGGACAGATACGCAGTATTTT
CASSPPPRTDTQYF
>TRBV27|-|TRBJ2-6|-
TGTGCCAGCAGTCCACTACAGGTGGCCCTCTCTGGGGCCAACGTCCTGACTTTC
CASSPLQVALSGANVLTF
>TRBV7-9|-|TRBJ1-1|-
TGTGCCAGCACCTCGAGTACTGAAGCTTTCTTT
CASTSSTEAFF
>TRBV14|-|TRBJ2-2|-
TGTGCCAGCAGCTCTCGAGAGGCGACTCCCTGGGACGGGGAGCTGTTTTTT
CASSSREATPWDGELFF
>TRBV10-2|TRBD1|TRBJ1-2|-
TGCGCCAGCAGTGATCCCGGGCAGGGGGATAACTATGGCTACACCTTC
CASSDPGQGDNYGYTF
>TRBV7-8|-|TRBJ2-1|-
TGTGCCAGCAGCTTAGCACAGGGTAACATCGATGAGCAGTTCTTC
CASSLAQGNIDEQFF
>TRBV9|-|TRBJ2-1|-
TGTGCCAGCAGCGTACCGCGCCCTGAGCAGTTCTTC
CASSVPRPEQFF
>TRBV28|TRBD2|TRBJ2-7|-
TGTGCCAGCAGTTTATGGTCCCAGCGGGATGGCTACGAGCAGTACTTC
CASSLWSQRDGYEQYF
>TRBV27|TRBD2|TRBJ2-3|-
TGTGCCAGCAGCTTGGCGGGAGGGGCGCAGTATTTT
CASSLAGGAQYF
>TRBV6-6|-|TRBJ2-3|once
TGTGCCAGCAGCTTGTACATGGCGGGCACAGATACGCAGTATTTT
CASSLYMAGTDTQYF
>TRBV5-1|TRBD2|TRBJ2-2|-
TGCGCCAGCAGGGGTAGCGGGAGTGCGACCGGGGAGCTGTTTTTT
CASRGSGSATGELFF
>TRBV18|-|TRBJ1-4|-
TGTGCCAGCTCACCTCTCCTTGGCGAAGAAAAACTGTTTTTT
CASSPLLGEEKLFF
>TRBV10-2|-|TRBJ2-5|few
TGCGCCAGCACAGGCGCCGGGAGTGAGACCCAGTACTTC
CASTGAGSETQYF
>TRBV5-1|TRBD2|TRBJ2-3|-
TGCGCCAGCAGCCCAAACCATTTAGCGGGAGGGCCGGATACGCAGTATTTT
CASSPNHLAGGPDTQYF
>TRBV7-9|-|TRBJ1-2|-
TGTGCCAGCAGCCCACTGGCAGTAGGCTATGGCTACACCTTC
CASSPLAVGYGYTF
>TRBV28|-|TRBJ2-1|-
TGTGCCAGCAGTCCGGGCCCTTACAATGAGCAGTTCTTC
CASSPGPYNEQFF
>TRBV4-1|-|TRBJ1-1|-
TGCGCCAGCAGCCAAGGCAGGGCGGACACTGAAGCTTTCTTT
CASSQGRADTEAFF
>TRBV19|-|TRBJ2-7|-
TGTGCCAGTAGTGTCACGGGATTAAGCTACGAGCAGTACTTC
CASSVTGLSYEQYF
>TRBV5-1|-|TRBJ2-5|-
TGCGCCAGCAGGGAGGGACAAGAGACCCAGTACTTC
CASREGQETQYF
>TRBV4-2|TRBD2|TRBJ2-3|-
TGTGCCAGCAGCCAACTAGCGGGAGTTGATACGCAGTATTTT
CASSQLAGVDTQYF
>TRBV6-1|-|TRBJ2-1|-
TGTGCCAGCAGTGCGCCGGCGGGCCGGGGGAATGAGCAGTTCTTC
CASSAPAGRGNEQFF
>TRBV7-9|-|TRBJ2-7|-
TGTGCCAGCAGCCTAGGCGGCCCACTACCCGAGCAGTACTTC
CASSLGGPLPEQYF
>TRBV27|-|TRBJ2-5|-
TGTGCCAGCAGAGCGCGCCTCGGGGAGACCCAGTACTTC
CASRARLGETQYF
>TRBV10-1|TRBD2|TRBJ2-7|-
TGCGCCAGCAGTAAACGCCGGGACTACCTTAAGGAGCAGTACTTC
CASSKRRDYLKEQYF
>TRBV4-3|-|TRBJ1-3|once
TGCGCCAGCAGCCAAGATCGGAGGGGCTCTGGAAACACCATATATTTT
CASSQDRRGSGNTIYF
>TRBV4-1|TRBD1|TRBJ1-2|-
TGCGCCAGCAGCCGGACAAGGCAGGGGGCTTTTGGCTACACCTTC
CASSRTRQGAFGYTF
>TRBV7-9|-|TRBJ2-5|-
TGTGCCACCGAGGGTATCGGGACCCAGTACTTC
CATEGIGTQYF
>TRBV21-1|-|TRBJ2-4|once
TGTGCCAGCAGCCCAGGGACAGGCGGTGGTCCGGCCAAAAACATTCAGTACTTC
CASSPGTGGGPAKNIQYF
>TRBV11-3|TRBD1|TRBJ1-5|-
TGTGCCAGCAGCCAAGGGACAGGGGAACAGCCCCAGCATTTT
CASSQGTGEQPQHF
>TRBV4-1|-|TRBJ2-7|once
TGCGCCAGCAGCCCGGGACCTACCTACGAGCAGTACTTC
CASSPGPTYEQYF
>TRBV30|-|TRBJ1-1|-
TGTGCCTGGAGTGTTTCAGCGGGCACTGAAGCTTTCTTT
CAWSVSAGTEAFF
>TRBV29-1|TRBD1|TRBJ2-2|-
TGCAGCGTTCCGGACAGGCTCACCGGGGAGCTGTTTTTT
CSVPDRLTGELFF
>TRBV5-8|-|TRBJ2-2|once
TGTGCCAGCAGCTTGCTGAGACAGAGCACCGGGGAGCTGTTTTTT
CASSLLRQSTGELFF
>TRBV5-6|TRBD2|TRBJ2-1|-
TGTGCCAGCAGCTTGTTGTCCAGCGGGAGAAGTGGTGAGCAGTTCTTC
CASSLLSSGRSGEQFF
>TRBV6-5|-|TRBJ2-1|-
TGTGCCAGCAGTGTCGTGGGAGGGGGGGATGAGCAGTTCTTC
CASSVVGGGDEQFF
>TRBV2|TRBD2|TRBJ2-2|-
TGTGCCAGCAGTTATAGCGGGAAGGACACCGGGGAGCTGTTTTTT
CASSYSGKDTGELFF
>TRBV18|-|TRBJ1-1|-
TGTGCCAGCTCACAGGAAAGAAAGATGAACACTGAAGCTTTCTTT
CASSQERKMNTEAFF
>TRBV19|TRBD2|TRBJ2-7|-
TGTGCCAGTAGTTTCACTCCGGGAGGAGAGCAGTACTTC
CASSFTPGGEQYF
>TRBV11-3|-|TRBJ2-1|-
TGTGCCAGCAGCTTATCTCTCAATGAGCAGTTCTTC
CASSLSLNEQFF
>TRBV15|-|TRBJ2-1|-
TGTGCCACCAGCAGAGATCTAGCCGGACATTCCTACAATGAGCAGTTCTTC
CATSRDLAGHSYNEQFF
>TRBV2|-|TRBJ1-1|-
TGTGCCAGCAGTCCCATCGGGAACACTGAAGCTTTCTTT
CASSPIGNTEAFF
>TRBV7-9|-|TRBJ2-3|-
TGTGCCAGCAGCTCGCGTGGTAGCCCTAGCACAGATACGCAGTATTTT
CASSSRGSPSTDTQYF
>TRBV19|TRBD1|TRBJ1-4|-
TGTGCCAGTGCTACCGACAGGGGGCCTAATGAAAAACTGTTTTTT
CASATDRGPNEKLFF
>TRBV9|TRBD2|TRBJ2-1|-
TGTGCCAGCAGCGTAGGGACTAGCGGATACAATGAGCAGTTCTTC
CASSVGTSGYNEQFF
>TRBV7-9|TRBD2|TRBJ2-3|-
TGTGCCAGCAGCCCCCTGAGGGGGACTAGCGGTACTAGCACAGATACGCAGTATTTT
CASSPLRGTSGTSTDTQYF
>TRBV7-2|-|TRBJ2-7|-
TGTGCCAGCAGCTTATCTGTTGAGCAGTACTTC
CASSLSVEQYF
>TRBV27|-|TRBJ2-2|-
TGTGCCAGCAGTTTAACGGGTGCCTTGAACACCGGGGAGCTGTTTTTT
CASSLTGALNTGELFF
>TRBV19|-|TRBJ2-7|-
TGTGCCAGTAGTGGCAGTGGTATCGGCGAGCAGTACTTC
CASSGSGIGEQYF
>TRBV15|TRBD2|TRBJ2-1|-
TGTGCCACCAGCAGCGGGACTAGCGGGAGTTGGAATGAGCAGTTCTTC
CATSSGTSGSWNEQFF
>TRBV9|-|TRBJ2-1|-
TGTGCCAGCAGCAGGGACCTACTCAATGAGCAGTTCTTC
CASSRDLLNEQFF
>TRBV7-6|TRBD2|TRBJ2-2|-
TGTGCCAGCAGCTTAGTGGGAGGAGCGGGGACCGGGGAGCTGTTTTTT
CASSLVGGAGTGELFF